This T cell receptor beta chain derives from a study of T cell responses to AZD1222 COVID-19 vaccine. Study observations and caveats: Baseline seropositivity occurred in only a handful of AZD1222 recipients. Unmutated regions of variants are reportedly targeted by nearly half of spike-specific TCRs.

Method: immunoSEQ multiplex PCR; TCRdb's copy keeps in-frame clones and lacks some. Of around 80,000 clones listed, approximately 90% are singletons. A word on this clone: Its antigen is as yet unknown.

The CDR3 is 16 amino acids. Germline V CDR1 and CDR2: SEHNR, FQNEAQ (reference sequence). V was pared by 5 bases and J by 0 bases, with 11 bases between. The rearrangement links TRBV7-9 to TRBJ1-6; no definite D call. The source is an adult who received the AZD1222 COVID-19 vaccine. The sample consisted of peripheral blood, taken 28 days after the second AZD1222 dose. CDR3 nucleotide sequence: TGTGCCAGCAGCCGAAGCAGGAGCTCCTATAATTCACCCCTCCACTTT. Translated: CASSRSRSSYNSPLHF. Combining the CDR3 with reference TRBV7-9 and TRBJ1-6 gives the whole variable domain DTGVSQNPRHKITKRGQNVTFRCDPISEHNRLYWYRQTLGQGPEFLTYFQNEAQLEKSRLLSDRFSAERPKGSFSTLEIQRTEQGDSAMYLCASSRSRSSYNSPLHFGNGTRLTVT.